This TCR beta chain was observed in a study of beta chain features in type 1 diabetes. The study's findings and limits: Individuals with type 1 diabetes displayed fewer insertions and more deletions at VDJ junctions.

Sampling consisted of one heparinised blood draw per donor, averaging around 100 mL. CDR1 and CDR2 (germline): SNHLY, FYNNEI. The V segment lost 8 bases and the J segment 5 bases; nucleotides outside the gene matches: 9. The CDR3 sequence is 14 residues long. The table lists this clone with a few counts. No antigen is known for it. All of the isolated RNA was reverse transcribed, so expressed TCRB transcripts were sequenced. Assay used: immunoSEQ multiplex PCR; TCRdb lists only in-frame clones, some missing. Of hundreds of thousands of clones listed, 55% to 70% were seen once; the top ten hold about 0.05%.

The sequence derives from a man under 40 in good health. The sequencing input was naive CD4+ T cells from blood. The chain uses TRBV2 and TRBJ2-1, with 7 bases that match TRBD2. The CDR3 DNA follows: TGTGCCAGCGCGGGTCGGGACTACAACAATGAGCAGTTCTTC. Its translation is CASAGRDYNNEQFF.